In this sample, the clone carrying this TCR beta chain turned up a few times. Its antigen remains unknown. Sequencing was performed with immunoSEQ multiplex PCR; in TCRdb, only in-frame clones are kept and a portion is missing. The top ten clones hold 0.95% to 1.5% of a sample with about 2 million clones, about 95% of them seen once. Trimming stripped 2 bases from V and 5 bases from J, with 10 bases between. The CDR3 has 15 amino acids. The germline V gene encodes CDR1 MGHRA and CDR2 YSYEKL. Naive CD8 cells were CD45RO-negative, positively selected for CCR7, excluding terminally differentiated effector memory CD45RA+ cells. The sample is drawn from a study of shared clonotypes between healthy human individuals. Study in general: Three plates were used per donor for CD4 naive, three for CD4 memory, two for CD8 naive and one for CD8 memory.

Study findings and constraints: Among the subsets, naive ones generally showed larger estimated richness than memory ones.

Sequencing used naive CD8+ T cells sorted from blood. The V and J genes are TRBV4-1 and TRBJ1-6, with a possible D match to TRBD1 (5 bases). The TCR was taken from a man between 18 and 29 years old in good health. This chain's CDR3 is CASSQYGADNSPLHF. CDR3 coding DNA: TGCGCCAGCAGCCAATACGGGGCCGATAATTCACCCCTCCACTTT.